These T cell receptor beta chains were read from a single sample in a study of shared clonotypes between healthy human individuals. The table came from immunoSEQ multiplex PCR; TCRdb's copy has only in-frame clones and leaves some out. In the table there are around 1,100,000 clones, 70% to 85% of which are singletons. Sequenced material: memory CD4+ T cells from PBMCs. The origin of the receptors is a man between 18 and 29 years old in good health. Some clones in this sample may be carry-over from other donors' samples. The CDR3 runs from the conserved cysteine through the conserved F or W. Fields, in order: V gene, D gene, J gene, clone size, CDR3 DNA, CDR3 protein. The D gene is left open where the match is weak. A row's size may be missing; if present it is once, few, many or a size class.

TRBV7-9,-,TRBJ2-3,-,TGTGCCAGCAGCTTCTCAGGGGCAACAGATACGCAGTATTTT,CASSFSGATDTQYF
TRBV28,-,TRBJ1-1,-,TGTGCCAGCAGTTCGACGGGGTTGAACACTGAAGCTTTCTTT,CASSSTGLNTEAFF
TRBV6-5,TRBD1,TRBJ2-3,-,TGTGCCAGCAAGGACAGGGGCACAGATACGCAGTATTTT,CASKDRGTDTQYF
TRBV6-6,-,TRBJ1-1,-,TGTGCCAGCAGTTATCAAGGGTCCCCGAACACTGAAGCTTTCTTT,CASSYQGSPNTEAFF
TRBV2,TRBD1,TRBJ1-2,-,TGTGCCAGCAGGGCGGACAGGGAGAATGGCTACACCTTC,CASRADRENGYTF
TRBV5-1,TRBD2,TRBJ2-5,-,TGCGCCAGCAGCTTGGTGTCTAGCGGGACTAAGACCCAGTACTTC,CASSLVSSGTKTQYF
TRBV2,TRBD1,TRBJ2-3,-,TGTGCCAGCAGTAGGGACAGGGGAAACACAGATACGCAGTATTTT,CASSRDRGNTDTQYF
TRBV7-2,TRBD2,TRBJ2-3,-,TGTGCCAGCAGGCGGTCGGCGGGAGGCCGTGGGGGAGATACGCAGTATTTT,CASRRSAGGRGGDTQYF
TRBV7-3,-,TRBJ2-5,-,TGTGCCAGCAGCCCAGCACCCGTGGGGACCCAGTACTTC,CASSPAPVGTQYF
TRBV4-3,TRBD1,TRBJ1-2,-,TGCGCCAGCAGCCAAGATGCCGGGACAGGGGGTAACTACACCTTC,CASSQDAGTGGNYTF
TRBV6-5,-,TRBJ1-1,once,TGTGCCAGCACCCCCGGGGGAGGGTTACACACTGAAGCTTTCTTT,CASTPGGGLHTEAFF
TRBV5-1,TRBD1,TRBJ1-2,once,TGCGCCAGCAGCCGGACAGGGGCAAGCTATGGCTACACCTTC,CASSRTGASYGYTF
TRBV7-2,-,TRBJ1-5,-,TGTGCCAGCAGCTTAGCCGGGACACGAGCCTATAGCAATCAGCCCCAGCATTTT,CASSLAGTRAYSNQPQHF
TRBV28,-,TRBJ2-1,-,TGTGCCAGCAAACCCCGGGTTACCCTGGGGGAGCAGTTCTTC,CASKPRVTLGEQFF
TRBV7-2,-,TRBJ2-3,-,TGTGCCAGCAGCTTAGTACTAGCTACAGATACGCAGTATTTT,CASSLVLATDTQYF
TRBV4-1,-,TRBJ2-5,-,TGCGCCAGCACCCACACAGCACCCCCGAGACGTCACGAAGAGACCCAGTACTTC,CASTHTAPPRRHEETQYF
TRBV19,-,TRBJ2-7,-,TGTGCCAGTAGTATGGGGGACTTAACCTACGAGCAGTACTTC,CASSMGDLTYEQYF
TRBV7-9,-,TRBJ2-7,-,TGTGCCAGCAGCTTAGTCGCCTACGAGCAGTACTTC,CASSLVAYEQYF
TRBV28,-,TRBJ1-1,-,TGTGCCAGCAGTACTACAAAGAACACTGAAGCTTTCTTT,CASSTTKNTEAFF
TRBV29-1,TRBD1,TRBJ2-7,-,TGCAGCGTTAGTGGACAGGGGAGGTGGGAGCAGTACTTC,CSVSGQGRWEQYF
TRBV6-1,-,TRBJ2-3,once,TGTGCCAGCAGTGGAGCAAACACAGATACGCAGTATTTT,CASSGANTDTQYF
TRBV10-2,TRBD2,TRBJ2-1,-,TGCGCCAGCAGGACTAGCGGGAGGGCCTTTTACAATGAGCAGTTCTTC,CASRTSGRAFYNEQFF
TRBV27,TRBD2,TRBJ2-7,once,TGTGCCAGCAGACCAGCCGGACTAGCGGGAGCAGCCTACGAGCAGTACTTC,CASRPAGLAGAAYEQYF
TRBV28,-,TRBJ1-5,-,TGTGCCAGCAGTTTAATGGTTATAGGGGAAGCTTATCAGCCCCAGCATTTT,CASSLMVIGEAYQPQHF